This T cell receptor beta chain was observed in a study of identical twins. Overall study findings and caveats: Conclusions were drawn cross-sectionally by statistical analysis, without following the same donors. Analyses based on zero insertions could be partly confounded by invariant MAIT and iNKT cells. Twin-shared out-of-frame alpha sequences showed excess low generation probability.

Trimming took 7 bases from V and 4 from J, leaving 16 bases between them. The CDR3 runs to 14 residues. In germline, CDR1 is MNHNS, CDR2 SASEGT. TCRdb redid the calling of the 5' RACE reads with MiXCR, one entry per CDR3 protein. Of approximately 550,000 distinct CDR3 sequences listed, about a fifth are singletons. Only healthy Caucasians were included as donors. This clonotype was picked up a small number of times. Its antigen is still unknown. The sample also formed part of further work on yellow fever vaccine responses in identical twins.

The sample consisted of CD4+ T cells sorted from blood. The clonotype comes from a woman younger than 30 in good health. The chain joins TRBV6-1 to TRBJ1-2, with D perhaps matching TRBD1 (5 bases). Here the CDR3 DNA reads TGTGCCAGCAAAGGTCAAAATAGGGGCTATGGCTACACCTTC. Protein: CASKGQNRGYGYTF.